The 10 T cell receptor beta chains presented below share a single source sample, sequenced in a study of cytomegalovirus exposure and HLA in healthy donors. The PCR contained 60 Vbeta and 13 Jbeta primers. Assay: immunoSEQ multiplex PCR; the TCRdb copy retains only in-frame clones and omits some. The sample has approximately 140,000 clones, approximately 79% seen once. The sequenced sample was PBMCs. Receptor source: a man over 45 in good health and CMV-seropositive.

This chain joins TRBV5-1 and TRBJ1-5; D might be TRBD1 (5 bases). The germline CDR1 and CDR2 sequences are SGHRS and YFSETQ. The CDR3 extends over 16 amino acids. Trimming left V 0 bases short and J 1 base short, with 11 bases between. CDR3 in amino acids: CASSLGQGGSNQPQHF. CDR3 DNA sequence: TGCGCCAGCAGCTTGGGCCAGGGAGGGAGCAATCAGCCCCAGCATTTT.

The rearrangement links TRBV30 to TRBJ2-1; TRBD2 is a possible D gene (5 bases). With 2 bases removed from V and 8 bases from J, the gap between germline ends came to 10 bases. This CDR3 is built from 12 residues. Germline CDR1 is GTSNPN and CDR2 is SVGIG (reference sequence). The CDR3 region has the DNA TGTGCCTGGAGTCGGGGTGTCGATGAGCAGTTCTTC. It translates to CAWSRGVDEQFF.

Comment on this clone: At one of its ends the junction is not consistent with the germline gene, which may arise from a read error. The chain joins TRBV11-2 to TRBJ1-5, with no clear D. CDR3 length: 17 amino acids. From germline, CDR1 is SGHAT and CDR2 FQNNGV. For the CDR3, the DNA is TGTGCCAGCAGCTTAGATGGCGCAGACTATAGCGATCAGCCCCAGCATTTT. Translated: CASSLDGADYSDQPQHF.

The rearrangement joins TRBV10-3 to TRBJ2-2, with TRBD2 identical over 9 bases. Germline V lookup: CDR1 ENHRY, CDR2 SYGVKD. V lost 4 bases to trimming and J lost 4 bases; unmatched junction nucleotides: 4. This CDR3 region has 15 residues. CDR3 sequence: CAISGLAGPTGELFF. In DNA, the CDR3 is TGTGCCATCAGTGGTCTAGCGGGGCCCACCGGGGAGCTGTTTTTT.

The chain carries TRBV5-5 and TRBJ2-7; 10 bases align to TRBD2. The CDR3 length is 14 residues. Trimming removed 1 base from V and 5 bases from J; junction bases left unmatched: 3. Germline values: CDR1 SGHKS, CDR2 YYEKEE (reference sequence). CDR3 sequence: CASSLRLAGDEQYF. CDR3 nucleotides: TGTGCCAGCAGCTTGCGGCTAGCGGGAGACGAGCAGTACTTC.

V and J are TRBV10-2 and TRBJ1-1, with D maybe TRBD1 (5 bases). V was pared by 3 bases and J by 6 bases, with 17 bases between. CDR3 size: 15 residues. Germline-derived CDR1 and CDR2 are WSHSY and SAAADI. The CDR3 DNA reads as TGCGCCAGCAGTGAAGTAATTTGGGGGGACGCTGAAGCTTTCTTT. Translation gives CASSEVIWGDAEAFF.

This clone was counted only a few times. This sequence joins TRBV4-2 and TRBJ2-7; D not resolved. Trimming took off 0 bases at V and 5 bases at J, with 14 bases between the two ends. Germline assignment: CDR1 LGHNA and CDR2 YNFKEQ. The CDR3 has 15 residues. The CDR3 loop reads CASSQDMRRPDEQYF. The CDR3 region has the DNA TGTGCCAGCAGCCAAGATATGCGGCGTCCTGACGAGCAGTACTTC.

This clone was counted once. The rearrangement uses TRBV11-2 and TRBJ1-2; TRBD1 matches at 10 bases. The CDR3 has 15 residues. Germline lookup yields CDR1 SGHAT and CDR2 FQNNGV. J was trimmed by 6 bases and V by 4 bases; bases with no gene match: 8. This CDR3 reads CASSSGDRGTNGYTF. The CDR3 coding sequence is TGTGCCAGCAGCTCTGGGGACAGGGGAACCAATGGCTACACCTTC.

This clone came up a few times. The chain links TRBV5-6 to TRBJ2-7, with 8 bases matching TRBD1. CDR3 length: 15 amino acids. The germline V gene encodes CDR1 SGHDT and CDR2 YYEEEE. V shed 2 bases, J shed 5 bases, and the junction held 9 bases outside the gene matches. This CDR3 is CASSFRAGGWDEQYF. As DNA, the CDR3 is TGTGCCAGCAGCTTTAGGGCAGGGGGCTGGGACGAGCAGTACTTC.

The genes are TRBV15 and TRBJ1-6; D gene unclear. The CDR3 length is 16 residues. V lost 2 bases, J lost 8 bases, and 16 bases lay in between. Germline CDR1 is LNHNV and CDR2 is YYDKDF (reference sequence). CDR3 in DNA: TGTGCCACCAGCAGACCAATACCCGGCGGGTATTCACCCCTCCACTTT. This sequence encodes CATSRPIPGGYSPLHF.